This T cell receptor beta chain is drawn from a study of OX40 agonist ivuxolimab in advanced cancers. Overall study: Mean age about 60 years, range roughly 20 to 85; 82.7% male. A partial response was reached by three patients: one with hepatocellular carcinoma and two with cutaneous melanoma.

Study-level points and caveats: Dosing at 0.1 to 3.0 mg/kg was accompanied by clonal expansion of CD4+ and CD8+ blood T cells by week 6.

Worth noting for this clone: The antigen remains unidentified.

Here immunoSEQ multiplex PCR was the method, and the copy in TCRdb shows in-frame clones only, minus some. The sample lists around 30,000 clones; about nine tenths were seen once. CDR3 size: 17 residues. Trimming pared 0 bases from V and 6 bases from J, leaving 17 bases between. Germline CDR1 is LGHNA and CDR2 is YNFKEQ. With autoimmune disease history or systemic immunosuppression, patients were excluded. The rearrangement links TRBV4-2 to TRBJ2-2; D is perhaps TRBD2 (6 bases). This material consisted of CD4+ or CD8+ T cells sorted from blood, taken in a trial of the OX40 agonist ivuxolimab. The receptor was derived from an adult with an advanced solid tumor such as melanoma, head and neck, liver or kidney cancer. The CDR3 is CASSQDTISGVSGELFF. CDR3 nucleotide sequence: TGTGCCAGCAGCCAAGATACGATCTCGGGAGTTTCCGGGGAGCTGTTTTTT.